This T cell receptor (beta chain) is drawn from a study of OX40 agonist ivuxolimab in advanced cancers. Trimming shortened V by 5 bases and J by 4 bases, and 20 bases separated the two germline ends. Germline lookup yields CDR1 SGHTA and CDR2 FQGTGA. The CDR3 is made up of 16 amino acids. Data came from immunoSEQ multiplex PCR; TCRdb stores just in-frame clones and leaves some out. The sample has over 25,000 clones, about 86% seen once. This chain connects TRBV7-3 to TRBJ1-2; D uncertain. Here the sequenced sample was CD4+ or CD8+ T cells sorted from blood, taken in a trial of the OX40 agonist ivuxolimab. The source of this sequence is an adult with an advanced solid tumor such as melanoma, head and neck, liver or kidney cancer. Here the CDR3 reads CASSPSPSPGFYGYTF. The CDR3 DNA is TGTGCCAGCAGCCCATCTCCCTCCCCGGGCTTCTATGGCTACACCTTC.